This T cell receptor beta chain was captured by sequencing in a study of cytomegalovirus exposure and HLA in healthy donors. Both 60 Vbeta primers and 13 Jbeta primers went into the PCR. The protocol was immunoSEQ multiplex PCR, while the TCRdb copy is restricted to in-frame clones and leaves out a portion. The repertoire holds roughly 110,000 clones, 82% seen once, with approximately 2.7% in the top ten. This clone turned up a few times. Its antigen is not known. Study conclusions and caveats: Relative to the roughly 700-donor mean, N-insertions were reportedly fewer in an Asian-associated ancestry cluster in a later analysis. Later analysis demonstrated an association between a missense DCLRE1C variant and TCR beta V- and J-gene trimming. Later, an analysis showed that TCR beta chains associated with HLA were more clonally expanded than others that were equally common. Later work found most CMV-associated TCR beta chains apparently HLA-restricted.

Trimming left V 7 bases short and J 0 bases short, with 12 bases between. The CDR3 is made up of 14 amino acids. CDR1 MNHEY and CDR2 SVGAGI come from the germline V gene. The sequencing sample was made of PBMCs. This chain links TRBV6-5 with TRBJ1-1; the D gene is possibly TRBD1 (6 bases). This clonotype was sampled from a woman between 18 and 29 years old in good health and CMV-seronegative. In DNA form, the CDR3 reads TGTGCCAGCACCTCAGGGGACATGAACACTGAAGCTTTCTTT. It is translated as CASTSGDMNTEAFF.